This T cell receptor beta chain was retrieved from a study of blood T cell repertoires in COVID-19. Overall study context: T cells, B-cell-depleted T cells, or PBMCs supplied cDNA or gDNA.

Some clones are missing from TCRdb's copy, which holds only in-frame ones; the method was immunoSEQ multiplex PCR. Counted here are hundreds of thousands of clones, 88% occurring once; the ten biggest clones make up around 9.6%. Trimming took off 4 bases at V and 4 bases at J, with 13 bases between the two ends. The CDR3 consists of 14 residues. Germline-derived CDR1 and CDR2 are SGHKS and YYEKEE (reference sequence). The specimen was peripheral blood. The chain is built from TRBV5-5 and TRBJ2-3; no clear D gene. This TCR came from a woman aged 70 to 79 with COVID-19, enrolled during active disease. CDR3 region: CASSTLVGADTQYF. The DNA of the CDR3 is TGTGCCAGCAGCACCCTAGTCGGCGCAGATACGCAGTATTTT. Variable domain in full (rest from reference TRBV5-5 and TRBJ2-3): DAGVTQSPTHLIKTRGQQVTLRCSPISGHKSVSWYQQVLGQGPQFIFQYYEKEERGRGNFPDRFSARQFPNYSSELNVNALLLGDSALYLCASSTLVGADTQYFGPGTRLTVL.